This T cell receptor (beta chain) was recorded in a study of blood T cell repertoires in COVID-19. Whole-study context: Collection of acute and convalescent COVID-19 samples took place in the United States, Italy and Spain.

As originally analysed: Amplification from reference gene primers served as the basis for estimated nucleated cell counts. Method: immunoSEQ multiplex PCR; TCRdb's copy keeps in-frame clones and lacks some. V, J and clone size are those of that table, while D and trimming were read from the DNA. The repertoire holds roughly 180,000 clones, around 82% seen once, with about a sixth in the top ten. The V segment lost 4 bases and the J segment 8 bases; nucleotides outside the gene matches: 10. CDR3 size: 13 residues. Germline values: CDR1 SQVTM, CDR2 ANQGSEA. The chain combines TRBV29-1 with TRBJ1-2; 7 bases map to TRBD1. The sequence derives from a man between 60 and 70 years old who had recovered from COVID-19. Sequenced: PBMCs or T cells enriched from blood (not recorded which). CDR3 DNA: TGCAGCGTTGCTGAGGCACAGGGGAGAGGCTACACCTTC. This codes for CSVAEAQGRGYTF.